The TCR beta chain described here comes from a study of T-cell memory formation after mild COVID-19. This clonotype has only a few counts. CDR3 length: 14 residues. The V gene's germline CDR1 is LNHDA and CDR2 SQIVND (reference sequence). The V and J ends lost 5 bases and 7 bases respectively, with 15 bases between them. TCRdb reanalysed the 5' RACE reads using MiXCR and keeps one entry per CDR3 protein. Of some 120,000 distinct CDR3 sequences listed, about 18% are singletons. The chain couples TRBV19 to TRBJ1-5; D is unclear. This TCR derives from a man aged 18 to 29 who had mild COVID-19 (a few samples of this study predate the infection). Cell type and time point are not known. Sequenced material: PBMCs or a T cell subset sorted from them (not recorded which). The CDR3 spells CASSGRQRWQPQHF. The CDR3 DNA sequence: TGTGCCAGTAGTGGACGACAACGGTGGCAGCCCCAGCATTTT.